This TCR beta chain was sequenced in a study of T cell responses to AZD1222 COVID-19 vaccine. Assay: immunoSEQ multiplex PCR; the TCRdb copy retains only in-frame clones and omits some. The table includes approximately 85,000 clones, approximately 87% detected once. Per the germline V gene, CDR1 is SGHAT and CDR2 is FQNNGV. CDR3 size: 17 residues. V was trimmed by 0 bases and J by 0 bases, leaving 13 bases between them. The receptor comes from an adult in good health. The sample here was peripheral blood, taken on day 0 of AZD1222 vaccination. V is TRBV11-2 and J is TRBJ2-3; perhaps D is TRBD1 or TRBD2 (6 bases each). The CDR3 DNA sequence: TGTGCCAGCAGCTTAGAAGTGGGGGGCTCTAGCACAGATACGCAGTATTTT. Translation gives CASSLEVGGSSTDTQYF.